Listed here are 15 T cell receptor beta chains from one sample, sequenced in a study of cytomegalovirus exposure and HLA in healthy donors. Researchers ran the PCR with 60 Vbeta and 13 Jbeta primers. Measured with immunoSEQ multiplex PCR; TCRdb has only the in-frame clones, and not every one. This sample has about 190,000 clones, with about four fifths found just once. Sequencing was carried out using PBMCs. These receptors all come from a boy between 5 and 17 years old in good health and CMV-seronegative.

Written as DNA, the CDR3 is TGTGCCAGCAGCTTGGCGGGGGGGTTCGGGTCAGGAGAGACCCAGTACTTC. Protein sequence: CASSLAGGFGSGETQYF. This sequence joins TRBV5-8 and TRBJ2-5, with 8 bases aligning to TRBD2. Germline CDR1 is SGHTS and CDR2 is YDEGEE. The CDR3 totals 17 residues. V lost 0 bases and J lost 4; bases outside the gene matches: 11. The variable domain in full, with the rest retrieved from reference TRBV5-8 and TRBJ2-5, is EAGVTQSPTHLIKTRGQQATLRCSPISGHTSVYWYQQALGLGLQFLLWYDEGEERNRGNFPPRFSGRQFPNYSSELNVNALELEDSALYLCASSLAGGFGSGETQYFGPGTRLLVL.

As DNA, the CDR3 is TGCAGCGTTAAACAGGGCGACCATCAGCCCCAGCATTTT. Protein product: CSVKQGDHQPQHF. The V and J genes are TRBV29-1 and TRBJ1-5; D may be TRBD1 (6 bases). The germline V gene has CDR1 SQVTM and CDR2 ANQGSEA. CDR3 length equals 13 residues. The ends were cut back, 5 bases at V and 5 bases at J, with 13 bases in the middle.

The V gene is TRBV11-3, the J gene TRBJ2-5, with D maybe TRBD1 (5 bases). The closer fit of TRBJ2-7 to the DNA end suggests the J call may be wrong. The CDR3 spans 13 residues. Germline V gene data show CDR1 as SGHNT and CDR2 as YENEEA. DNA for the CDR3: TGTGCCAGCAGCTTAGGGACAAACTACGAGCAGTACTTC. Its protein is CASSLGTNYEQYF.

The V gene is TRBV7-2, the J gene TRBJ2-1; D possibly corresponds to TRBD2 (6 bases). Trimming left V 4 bases short and J 2 bases short, with 15 bases between. This CDR3 spans 16 amino acids. CDR1 is SGHTA and CDR2 is FQGNSA in the germline V gene. The CDR3, as DNA: TGTGCCAGCAGCTATATGGGGATAGCGGCCTACAATGAGCAGTTCTTC. This gives the protein CASSYMGIAAYNEQFF.

The chain carries TRBV19 and TRBJ1-4; 12 bases are a match to TRBD1. V gave up 4 bases and J gave up 7 bases; unmatched junction bases: 7. The CDR3 covers 16 residues. The germline V gene encodes CDR1 LNHDA and CDR2 SQIVND (reference sequence). CDR3 region: CASSTAGQGAFEKLFF. In DNA form, the CDR3 reads TGTGCCAGTAGTACCGCGGGACAGGGGGCGTTTGAAAAACTGTTTTTT.

DNA of the CDR3: TGTGCCATCAGTGAGTCGGATCCGGCTAGCGGGAGGGCCTCCCTTAGGACAGATACGCAGTATTTT. Its translation: CAISESDPASGRASLRTDTQYF. The chain uses TRBV10-3 and TRBJ2-3; 12 bases fit TRBD2. Trimming removed 0 bases from V and 3 bases from J; junction bases left unmatched: 19. Per germline, CDR1 ENHRY and CDR2 SYGVKD. The CDR3 totals 22 residues.

This chain uses TRBV28 with TRBJ2-4, with 9 bases lining up with TRBD1. Per germline, CDR1 MDHEN and CDR2 SYDVKM. V was clipped by 5 bases and J by 8 bases; unmatched bases: 7. The CDR3 consists of 14 residues. The CDR3 nucleotides are TGTGCCAGCAGTCCTATCTGGACAGGGGACATTCAGTACTTC. Its protein is CASSPIWTGDIQYF.

As to this clone: A junction end diverges from the germline sequence, so it may reflect a read error. The CDR3 DNA reads TGTTCCAGCAGCAATCCCGGTAATGGCTATGGCTACACCTTC. Its protein is CSSSNPGNGYGYTF. The chain has TRBV7-9 and TRBJ1-2, with unresolved D. In germline, CDR1 is SEHNR, CDR2 FQNEAQ (reference sequence). The CDR3 is 14 residues long.

The chain links TRBV2 to TRBJ1-4; 9 positions match TRBD1. CDR1 is SNHLY, CDR2 FYNNEI, per germline. The CDR3 has 14 residues. Trimming took 6 bases from V and 6 from J; bases not matched to a gene: 5. This CDR3 is CASSSDRGDEKLFF. The CDR3 region has the DNA TGTGCCAGCAGCTCCGACAGGGGGGATGAAAAACTGTTTTTT.

The chain uses TRBV5-1 and TRBJ1-4; D unresolved. V was clipped by 2 bases and J by 5 bases, with 13 bases between them. From germline, CDR1 is SGHRS and CDR2 YFSETQ. The CDR3 is 15 residues long. The DNA for the CDR3 is TGCGCCAGCAGCTTTCTCTTTGCAAGCAATGAAAAACTGTTTTTT. This sequence encodes CASSFLFASNEKLFF.

The J gene is TRBJ2-7, the V gene TRBV5-4, with 8 bases that match TRBD2. This CDR3 comprises 16 residues. Losses at the gene ends were 4 bases for V and 4 bases for J; bases not matched to a gene: 13. Germline V lookup: CDR1 SGHNT, CDR2 YYREEE (reference sequence). CDR3 sequence: CASSPNGGGTFYEQYF. For the CDR3, the DNA is TGTGCCAGCAGCCCCAATGGCGGGGGGACCTTTTACGAGCAGTACTTC. Complete variable domain (other parts from reference TRBV5-4 and TRBJ2-7): ETGVTQSPTHLIKTRGQQVTLRCSSQSGHNTVSWYQQALGQGPQFIFQYYREEENGRGNFPPRFSGLQFPNYSSELNVNALELDDSALYLCASSPNGGGTFYEQYFGPGTRLTVT.

The chain combines TRBV5-1 with TRBJ2-7; perhaps TRBD2 as D (6 bases). Trimming left V 6 bases short and J 0 bases short, with 16 bases between. Germline V gives CDR1 SGHRS, CDR2 YFSETQ. This CDR3 has 15 amino acids. In DNA form, the CDR3 reads TGCGCCAGCACACCGCGGGGAGCGGACTCCTACGAGCAGTACTTC. This encodes CASTPRGADSYEQYF.

The J gene is TRBJ2-7, the V gene TRBV4-2; 12 nucleotides line up with TRBD2. Trimming cost V 4 bases and J 9 bases; bases outside gene matches: 19. The CDR3 consists of 18 residues. Germline V CDR1 and CDR2: LGHNA, YNFKEQ. CDR3 in amino acids: CASSRTNPRLAGGSGQYF. CDR3 nucleotides: TGTGCCAGCAGCCGAACTAACCCCCGGCTAGCGGGAGGGTCGGGGCAGTACTTC.

The chain recombines TRBV28 with TRBJ2-2; D perhaps matches TRBD1 (5 bases). Germline CDR1 MDHEN, CDR2 SYDVKM. The CDR3 consists of 15 residues. V lost 3 bases to trimming and J lost 3 bases, with 11 bases between them. The CDR3: CASSFGDRDTGELFF. CDR3 nucleotides: TGTGCCAGCAGTTTCGGTGACAGAGACACCGGGGAGCTGTTTTTT.

This clone was counted once. This chain joins TRBV30 and TRBJ1-3; 9 nucleotides align to TRBD1. Germline values: CDR1 GTSNPN, CDR2 SVGIG (reference sequence). The CDR3 extends over 15 amino acids. J was trimmed by 3 bases and V by 3 bases; bases with no gene match: 6. CDR3 bases: TGTGCCTGGAGCTACGGGACAGGGAATGGAAACACCATATATTTT. As protein: CAWSYGTGNGNTIYF.